This is a list of T cell receptor beta chains from one sample in a study of T-cell reconstitution after alpha-beta-depleted transplantation in children. Each CDR3 protein is one row after TCRdb ran MiXCR on the PCR reads. The sample includes about 980,000 distinct CDR3 sequences, about 26% of them seen just once. The sample was PBMCs, mostly from graft donor cells, taken 360 days after TCRalphabeta/CD19-depleted stem cell transplant. Receptors originate from a boy less than two years old who had a stem cell transplant for SCID, so the T cells may come from the graft donor. Each CDR3 is given with its conserved first and last residue. The order of the fields is V gene, clone size, D gene, J gene, CDR3 DNA, CDR3 protein. D genes are given only for firm matches. Part of the rows lack a size; the others show once, few, many or a class for expanded clones.

TRBV3-1	few	-	TRBJ2-1	TGTGCCAGCAGCCAAAATGGCGGTGAGCAGTTCTTC	CASSQNGGEQFF
TRBV28	many	TRBD2	TRBJ2-3	TGTGCCAAACTACTAGCGGGCGTCGTGGATACGCAGTATTTT	CAKLLAGVVDTQYF
TRBV4-1	-	TRBD1	TRBJ2-2	TGCGCCAGCAGCCAAAACCCCGGGACAGGAAGCACCGGGGAGCTGTTTTTT	CASSQNPGTGSTGELFF
TRBV29-1	-	TRBD2	TRBJ2-5	TGCAGCGTTGAAGCAACGGCGGGGGGGCCAGAGACCCAGTACTTC	CSVEATAGGPETQYF
TRBV10-3	few	-	TRBJ1-5	TGTGCCATCAGTGAGTCCTCAGGTTCTCAGCCCCAGCATTTT	CAISESSGSQPQHF
TRBV12-3/TRBV12-4	few	TRBD2	TRBJ2-5	TGTGCCAGCAGTTTGATTCGTTTGGGACTAGGCGGAGAGACCCAGTACTTC	CASSLIRLGLGGETQYF
TRBV12-3/TRBV12-4	few	-	TRBJ1-2	TGTGCCAGCAGTTTTTCTCAGGGAGGCTACACCTTC	CASSFSQGGYTF
TRBV7-2	few	TRBD1	TRBJ2-7	TGTGCCAGCAGCCCACAGGGGGGTTATCGGGGTTCCTACGAGCAGTACTTC	CASSPQGGYRGSYEQYF
TRBV6-5	many	TRBD1	TRBJ2-3	TGTGCCAGCAGTTACAATAGGGGGACAGGGGGCACAGATACGCAGTATTTT	CASSYNRGTGGTDTQYF
TRBV3-1	few	-	TRBJ2-3	TGTGCCAGCAGCCAGCTGCTCGTAGCGATGGGGACAGATACGCAGTATTTT	CASSQLLVAMGTDTQYF
TRBV12-3/TRBV12-4	-	TRBD1	TRBJ1-2	TGTGCCAGCAGATTGACAGGGGGTAACTATGGCTACACCTTC	CASRLTGGNYGYTF
TRBV11-2	few	TRBD1	TRBJ2-3	TGTGCCAGCAGCTCGAAGGCCGGGACAGGGGGGACAGATACGCAGTATTTT	CASSSKAGTGGTDTQYF
TRBV20-1	-	TRBD2	TRBJ2-3	TGCAGTGCTCCCGCCGGGGGGCGGGGGGTCCTTGGCACAGATACGCAGTATTTT	CSAPAGGRGVLGTDTQYF
TRBV12-3/TRBV12-4	-	-	TRBJ2-5	TGTGCCAGCAGTTTTCAGGGGCCGATAGAGACCCAGTACTTC	CASSFQGPIETQYF
TRBV12-3/TRBV12-4	-	TRBD1	TRBJ2-7	TGTGCCAGCAGCCCGACAGGGGGCCGGCAGAAGCAGTACTTC	CASSPTGGRQKQYF
TRBV2	many	-	TRBJ2-7	TGTGCCAGCAGTGAAATCGGGGTTTCCTACGAGCAGTACTTC	CASSEIGVSYEQYF
TRBV12-3/TRBV12-4	few	-	TRBJ1-6	TGTGCCAGCAGTTCCGACGGAACTAATTCACCCCTCCACTTT	CASSSDGTNSPLHF
TRBV27	-	-	TRBJ2-3	TGTGCCAGCAGTCTGGTTAACGCAGATACGCAGTATTTT	CASSLVNADTQYF
TRBV20-1	-	-	TRBJ2-7	TGCAGTGCTAGTGGCGAGTGGGCCCCCTACGAGCAGTACTTC	CSASGEWAPYEQYF
TRBV5-1	-	-	TRBJ2-2	TGCGCCAGCACCCCCAGACTGGGGGGGCGCACCGGGGAGCTGTTTTTT	CASTPRLGGRTGELFF
TRBV12-3/TRBV12-4	-	-	TRBJ1-2	TGTGCCAGCAGTTTAAGTGTTCAAGGCTATGGCTACACCTTC	CASSLSVQGYGYTF
TRBV12-5	-	-	TRBJ2-5	TGTGCTAGTGGTTCTACCCGGCCCCAAGGCCAAGAGACCCAGTACTTC	CASGSTRPQGQETQYF
TRBV6-5	few	TRBD2	TRBJ2-2	TGTGCCAGCAGTTACCTCCGGACTAGCGGGGGGGCGAACACCGGGGAGCTGTTTTTT	CASSYLRTSGGANTGELFF
TRBV20-1	-	-	TRBJ2-3	TGCAGTTCGGGACAGAGACTAGGCACAGATACGCAGTATTTT	CSSGQRLGTDTQYF
TRBV12-3/TRBV12-4	-	-	TRBJ2-1	TGTGCCAGCATCCAGGGATGGGGGAATGAGCAGTTCTTC	CASIQGWGNEQFF
TRBV29-1	many	-	TRBJ1-2	TGCAGCGTTGACTCGGGGGGCTCCTATGGCTACACCTTC	CSVDSGGSYGYTF
TRBV10-3	few	TRBD1	TRBJ2-7	TGTGCCATCAGTGAGGCGACAGGGGGCTCCTACGAGCAGTACTTC	CAISEATGGSYEQYF
TRBV9	few	-	TRBJ1-2	TGTGCCAGCAGCACCTCCCCAGGCGGCGGCTACACCTTC	CASSTSPGGGYTF
TRBV5-1	few	TRBD2	TRBJ2-4	TGCGCCAGCAGCTTGGCTAGCGGGGGAGCCAAAAACATTCAGTACTTC	CASSLASGGAKNIQYF
TRBV7-3	few	-	TRBJ1-2	TGTGCCAGCAGCTTATTCCCCAGGGGCGGCTACACCTTC	CASSLFPRGGYTF
TRBV7-8	-	-	TRBJ1-2	TGTGCCAGCAGCCCTCGGGAGGGATACTATGGCTACACCTTC	CASSPREGYYGYTF
TRBV5-1	few	TRBD1	TRBJ2-3	TGCGCCAGCAGCTTGAGGGGGACAGACCCTCCTTACACAGATACGCAGTATTTT	CASSLRGTDPPYTDTQYF
TRBV20-1	once	TRBD1	TRBJ1-6	TGCAGTGCTCTCCGGGACAGTGATTCACCCCTCCACTTT	CSALRDSDSPLHF
TRBV27	-	-	TRBJ2-1	TGTGCCAGCAGTTTACGACTTCACGGTAGTGCGAATGAGCAGTTCTTC	CASSLRLHGSANEQFF
TRBV7-6	few	-	TRBJ1-1	TGTGCCAGCAGCCCGCAATGGAACACTGAAGCTTTCTTT	CASSPQWNTEAFF
TRBV6-2/TRBV6-3	few	TRBD1	TRBJ2-3	TGTGCCAGCAGTCGGGGGACAGGGTCGGAGGTGGATACGCAGTATTTT	CASSRGTGSEVDTQYF
TRBV15	-	TRBD1	TRBJ1-2	TGTGCCACCAGCAGAGAACGGGACAGTACCTATGGCTACACCTTC	CATSRERDSTYGYTF
TRBV5-1	few	TRBD1	TRBJ2-5	TGCGCCAGCAGGAGTGACAGGGGAGAGACCCAGTACTTC	CASRSDRGETQYF
TRBV12-3/TRBV12-4	few	TRBD2	TRBJ2-3	TGTGCCAGCAGCAGACTAGCGGGGGGGTATACGCAGTATTTT	CASSRLAGGYTQYF
TRBV6-2/TRBV6-3	-	-	TRBJ2-5	TGTGCCAGCAGTTACCTTCGACAGGTTCAAGAGACCCAGTACTTC	CASSYLRQVQETQYF
TRBV5-1	few	-	TRBJ1-3	TGCGCCAGCAGCTTGGACGGGGTCTCTGGAAACACCATATATTTT	CASSLDGVSGNTIYF
TRBV19	-	-	TRBJ2-7	TGTGCCAGTAGCAACGGACTGTTCCCTTACGAGCAGTACTTC	CASSNGLFPYEQYF
TRBV6-5	-	TRBD1	TRBJ1-1	TGTGCCAGCAGTTACGGGACAGGGTCCGAAGCTTTCTTT	CASSYGTGSEAFF